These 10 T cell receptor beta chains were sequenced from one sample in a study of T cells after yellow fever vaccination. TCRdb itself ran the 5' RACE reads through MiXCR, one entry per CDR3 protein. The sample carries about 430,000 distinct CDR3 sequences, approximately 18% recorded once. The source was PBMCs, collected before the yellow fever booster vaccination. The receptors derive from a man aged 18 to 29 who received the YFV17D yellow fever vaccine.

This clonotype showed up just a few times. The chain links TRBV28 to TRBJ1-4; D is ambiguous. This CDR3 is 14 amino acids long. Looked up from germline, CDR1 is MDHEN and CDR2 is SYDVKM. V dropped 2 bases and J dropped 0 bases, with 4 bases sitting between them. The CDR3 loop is CASSLGSTNEKLFF. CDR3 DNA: TGTGCCAGCAGTTTAGGGTCAACTAATGAAAAACTGTTTTTT.

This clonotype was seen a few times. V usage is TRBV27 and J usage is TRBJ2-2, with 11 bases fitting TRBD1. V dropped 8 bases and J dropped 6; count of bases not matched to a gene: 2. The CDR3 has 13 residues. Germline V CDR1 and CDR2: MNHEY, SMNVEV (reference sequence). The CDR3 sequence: CASWTGGPGELFF. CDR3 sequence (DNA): TGTGCCAGCTGGACAGGGGGCCCCGGGGAGCTGTTTTTT.

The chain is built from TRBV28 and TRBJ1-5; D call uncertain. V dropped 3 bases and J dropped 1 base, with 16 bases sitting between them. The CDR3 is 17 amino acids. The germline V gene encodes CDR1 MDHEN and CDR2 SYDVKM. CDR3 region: CASSFAGAKESNQPQHF. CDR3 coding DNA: TGTGCCAGCAGTTTCGCGGGAGCAAAGGAAAGCAATCAGCCCCAGCATTTT.

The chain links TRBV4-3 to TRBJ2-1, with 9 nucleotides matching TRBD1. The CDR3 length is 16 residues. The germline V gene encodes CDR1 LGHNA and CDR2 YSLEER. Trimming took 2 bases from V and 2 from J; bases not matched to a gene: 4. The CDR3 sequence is CASSQTGTGPYNEQFF. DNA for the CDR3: TGCGCCAGCAGCCAAACCGGGACAGGGCCCTACAATGAGCAGTTCTTC.

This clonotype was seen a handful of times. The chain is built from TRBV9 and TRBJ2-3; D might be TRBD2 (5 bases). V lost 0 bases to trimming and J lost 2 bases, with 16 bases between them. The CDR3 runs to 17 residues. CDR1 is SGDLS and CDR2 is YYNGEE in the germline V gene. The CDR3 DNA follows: TGTGCCAGCAGCGTAGCAGGACTGCTGTCGAACACAGATACGCAGTATTTT. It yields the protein CASSVAGLLSNTDTQYF.

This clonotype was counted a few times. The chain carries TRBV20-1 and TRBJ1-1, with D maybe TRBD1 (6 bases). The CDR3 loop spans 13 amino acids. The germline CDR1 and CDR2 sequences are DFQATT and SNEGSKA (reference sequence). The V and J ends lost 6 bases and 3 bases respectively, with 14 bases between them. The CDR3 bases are TGCAGTGCGCCGGACAGAGGCCACACTGAAGCTTTCTTT. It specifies CSAPDRGHTEAFF.

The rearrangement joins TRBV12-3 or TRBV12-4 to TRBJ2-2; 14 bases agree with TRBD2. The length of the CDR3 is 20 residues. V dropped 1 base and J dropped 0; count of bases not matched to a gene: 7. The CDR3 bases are TGTGCCAGCAGTTTAGGCCCGGGACTAGCGGGGGCCACGAACACCGGGGAGCTGTTTTTT. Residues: CASSLGPGLAGATNTGELFF.

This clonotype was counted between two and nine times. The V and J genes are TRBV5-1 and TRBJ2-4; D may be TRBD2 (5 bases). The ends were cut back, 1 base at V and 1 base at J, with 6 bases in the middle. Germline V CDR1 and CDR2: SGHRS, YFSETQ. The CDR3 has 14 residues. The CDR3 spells CASSLWEAKNIQYF. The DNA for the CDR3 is TGCGCCAGCAGCTTGTGGGAGGCCAAAAACATTCAGTACTTC.

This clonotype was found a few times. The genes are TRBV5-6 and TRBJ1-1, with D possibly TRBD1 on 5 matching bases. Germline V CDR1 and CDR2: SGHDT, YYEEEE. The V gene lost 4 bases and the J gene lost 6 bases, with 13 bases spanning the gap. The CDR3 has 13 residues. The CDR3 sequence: CASSVGADPEAFF. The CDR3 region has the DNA TGTGCCAGCAGCGTAGGGGCGGACCCTGAAGCTTTCTTT.

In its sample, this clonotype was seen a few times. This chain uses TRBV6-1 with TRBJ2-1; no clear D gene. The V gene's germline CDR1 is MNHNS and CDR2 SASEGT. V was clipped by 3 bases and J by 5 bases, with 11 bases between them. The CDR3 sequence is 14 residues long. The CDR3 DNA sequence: TGTGCCAGCAGTGACACGGTCGCTAACAATGAGCAGTTCTTC. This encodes CASSDTVANNEQFF.